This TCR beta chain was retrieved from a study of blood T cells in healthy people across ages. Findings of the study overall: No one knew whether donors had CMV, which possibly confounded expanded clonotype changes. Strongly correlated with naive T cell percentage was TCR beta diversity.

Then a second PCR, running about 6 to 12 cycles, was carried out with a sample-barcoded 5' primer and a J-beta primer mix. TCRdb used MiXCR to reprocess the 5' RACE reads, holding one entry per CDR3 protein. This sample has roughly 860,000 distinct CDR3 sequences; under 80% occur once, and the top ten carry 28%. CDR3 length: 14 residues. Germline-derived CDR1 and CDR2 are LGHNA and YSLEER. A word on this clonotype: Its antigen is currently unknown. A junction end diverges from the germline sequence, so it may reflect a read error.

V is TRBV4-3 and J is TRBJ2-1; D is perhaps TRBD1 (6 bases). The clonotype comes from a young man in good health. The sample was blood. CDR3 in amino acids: CASSQADSYDEQFF. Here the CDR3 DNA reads TGCGCCAGCAGCCAAGCGGACAGCTACGATGAGCAGTTCTTC.